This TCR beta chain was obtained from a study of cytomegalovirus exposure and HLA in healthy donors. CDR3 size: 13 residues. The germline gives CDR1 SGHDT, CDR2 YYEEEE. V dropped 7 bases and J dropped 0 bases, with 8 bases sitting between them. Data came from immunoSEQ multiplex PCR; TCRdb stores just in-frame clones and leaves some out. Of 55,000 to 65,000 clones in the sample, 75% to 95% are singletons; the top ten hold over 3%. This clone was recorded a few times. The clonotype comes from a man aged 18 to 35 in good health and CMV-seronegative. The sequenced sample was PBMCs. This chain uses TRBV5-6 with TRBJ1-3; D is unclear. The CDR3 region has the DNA TGTGCCAGCGGGCCCCGCTCTGGAAACACCATATATTTT. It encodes CASGPRSGNTIYF.